These T cell receptor beta chains were read from a single sample in a study of somatic mutations in cytotoxic T cells in rheumatoid arthritis. Some clones are missing from TCRdb's copy, which holds only in-frame ones; the method was immunoSEQ multiplex PCR. The table records 15,000 to 20,000 clones, nearly 80% of them present only once. Sequenced input: CD8+ T cells sorted from blood. All receptors come from an adult with rheumatoid arthritis. CDR3s include the opening cysteine and the closing phenylalanine or tryptophan. A D gene is named only where the DNA matches it firmly. Size is stated for part of the rows, as once, few or many counts, or as a class when the clone is expanded.

V gene	clone size	J gene	D gene	CDR3 protein	CDR3 DNA
TRBV6-1	-	TRBJ2-5	-	CASSELGSGETQYF	TGTGCCAGCAGTGAACTAGGTTCTGGGGAGACCCAGTACTTC
TRBV19	-	TRBJ1-2	-	CASTTGDLNYGYTF	TGTGCCAGTACGACCGGCGACCTAAACTATGGCTACACCTTC
TRBV19	-	TRBJ2-5	-	CASSTGETQYF	TGTGCCAGTAGTACGGGAGAGACCCAGTACTTC
TRBV7-9	-	TRBJ2-5	-	CASSSGREQETQYF	TGTGCCAGCAGCTCCGGGCGGGAACAAGAGACCCAGTACTTC
TRBV5-6	-	TRBJ2-2	-	CASSLGGRGGGGELFF	TGTGCCAGCAGCTTGGGCGGCCGGGGAGGTGGCGGGGAGCTGTTTTTT
TRBV30	-	TRBJ1-1	-	CAWSRTAEDTAFF	TGTGCCTGGAGCAGAACAGCAGAAGATACGGCTTTCTTT
TRBV7-9	few	TRBJ1-5	-	CASSSGIGNQPQHF	TGTGCCAGCAGTTCCGGGATCGGGAATCAGCCCCAGCATTTT
TRBV7-9	-	TRBJ2-2	-	CASSGLVSGELFF	TGTGCCAGCAGCGGACTGGTTTCCGGGGAGCTGTTTTTT
TRBV5-1	-	TRBJ2-7	-	CASRNRVGFDGSYEQYF	TGCGCCAGCAGGAACCGGGTTGGCTTCGACGGCTCCTACGAGCAGTACTTC
TRBV7-6	once	TRBJ2-3	TRBD2	CASSPGLATPTDTQYF	TGTGCCAGCAGCCCGGGACTAGCGACACCCACAGATACGCAGTATTTT
TRBV28	-	TRBJ1-2	TRBD1	CASSRDRVFGGYTF	TGTGCCAGCAGTCGGGACAGGGTGTTCGGTGGCTACACCTTC
TRBV9	-	TRBJ2-3	-	CASSLGGGSTDTQYF	TGTGCCAGCAGCCTAGGGGGGGGTAGCACAGATACGCAGTATTTT
TRBV7-9	-	TRBJ1-2	TRBD1	CASSVGTEFNYGYTF	TGTGCCAGCAGCGTAGGGACAGAATTTAACTATGGCTACACCTTC
TRBV7-8	-	TRBJ1-3	-	CASKQPSSEFRNTIYF	TGTGCCAGCAAACAGCCGAGCTCTGAATTCCGAAACACCATATATTTT
TRBV27	-	TRBJ2-7	TRBD2	CASSLTSFFYEQYF	TGTGCCAGCAGTTTGACTAGCTTCTTCTACGAGCAGTACTTC
TRBV10-3	-	TRBJ2-1	TRBD2	CAITKTSGTMKEQFF	TGTGCCATCACCAAGACTAGCGGGACAATGAAGGAGCAGTTCTTC
TRBV11-2	-	TRBJ2-7	-	CASSSYEQYF	TGTGCCAGCAGCTCATACGAGCAGTACTTC
TRBV11-2	-	TRBJ2-1	TRBD2	CASSFTSGLAYNEQFF	TGTGCCAGCAGCTTTACTAGCGGACTTGCCTACAATGAGCAGTTCTTC
TRBV5-6	-	TRBJ2-7	-	CASSWKQDIYEQYF	TGTGCCAGCAGCTGGAAACAGGATATCTACGAGCAGTACTTC
TRBV27	-	TRBJ1-3	-	CASSLSGIGNTIYF	TGTGCCAGCAGCCTGTCAGGGATTGGAAACACCATATATTTT
TRBV7-9	-	TRBJ1-4	-	CASSSRDDGNEKLFF	TGTGCCAGCAGCTCCCGCGACGATGGTAATGAAAAACTGTTTTTT
TRBV9	-	TRBJ2-7	TRBD2	CASSVGASGSNEQYF	TGTGCCAGCAGCGTAGGGGCTAGCGGGAGCAACGAGCAGTACTTC
TRBV7-9	-	TRBJ1-1	TRBD1	CASSGGQVGYTEAFF	TGTGCCAGCAGCGGGGGACAGGTTGGGTACACTGAAGCTTTCTTT
TRBV12-5	-	TRBJ2-7	TRBD1	CASGFPGQGFYEQYF	TGTGCTAGTGGTTTTCCGGGACAGGGCTTCTACGAGCAGTACTTC
TRBV9	-	TRBJ2-1	-	CASSVGGGRTVNEQFF	TGTGCCAGCAGCGTAGGGGGGGGAAGGACAGTCAATGAGCAGTTCTTC
TRBV5-6	-	TRBJ1-2	TRBD1	CASSLGQGVYGYTF	TGTGCCAGCAGCTTGGGACAGGGGGTCTATGGCTACACCTTC
TRBV25-1	-	TRBJ2-2	-	CASNLGGELFF	TGTGCCAGCAACTTAGGCGGGGAGCTGTTTTTT
TRBV4-3	few	TRBJ2-7	TRBD1	CASSHSGTGETYEQYF	TGCGCCAGCAGCCATTCCGGGACAGGGGAAACCTACGAGCAGTACTTC
TRBV5-1	-	TRBJ2-7	TRBD2	CASSETSGGYYEQYF	TGCGCCAGCAGTGAGACTAGCGGAGGTTACTACGAGCAGTACTTC
TRBV4-2	-	TRBJ2-5	-	CASSQKGIQETQYF	TGTGCCAGCAGCCAAAAGGGAATCCAAGAGACCCAGTACTTC
TRBV7-6	-	TRBJ2-5	-	CASSLAWGRKETQYF	TGTGCCAGCAGCTTAGCTTGGGGGCGAAAAGAGACCCAGTACTTC
TRBV19	-	TRBJ1-1	-	CASSMSRGFGSEAFF	TGTGCCAGTAGTATGTCAAGGGGGTTCGGCAGTGAAGCTTTCTTT
TRBV19	few	TRBJ1-1	-	CASSPNENTEAFF	TGTGCCAGTAGTCCGAACGAGAACACTGAAGCTTTCTTT
TRBV4-3	-	TRBJ2-1	TRBD2	CASSQERTSGYNEQFF	TGCGCCAGCAGCCAAGAGCGAACTAGCGGGTACAATGAGCAGTTCTTC
TRBV27	-	TRBJ1-5	-	CASSLGGAANQPQHF	TGTGCCAGCAGTTTAGGGGGGGCAGCGAATCAGCCCCAGCATTTT
TRBV7-2	-	TRBJ2-2	-	CASSLEWFVAVNTGELFF	TGTGCCAGCAGCTTAGAATGGTTTGTAGCGGTGAACACCGGGGAGCTGTTTTTT
TRBV9	-	TRBJ2-1	TRBD2	CASSEPTSVNEQFF	TGTGCCAGCAGCGAACCGACTAGCGTCAATGAGCAGTTCTTC
TRBV14	-	TRBJ2-7	-	CASSQVSSTYEQYF	TGTGCCAGCAGCCAAGTTTCCAGCACCTACGAGCAGTACTTC
TRBV6-5	-	TRBJ2-1	TRBD2	CASSLGLAGENEQFF	TGTGCCAGCAGTTTGGGACTAGCGGGAGAGAATGAGCAGTTCTTC
TRBV7-8	-	TRBJ2-1	TRBD2	CASSQGLAGGSYNEQFF	TGTGCCAGCAGCCAGGGACTAGCGGGGGGGTCCTACAATGAGCAGTTCTTC
TRBV5-6	-	TRBJ1-1	TRBD1	CASSLGGGELAFF	TGTGCCAGCAGCTTAGGAGGGGGCGAGCTAGCTTTCTTT
TRBV5-1	-	TRBJ2-4	-	CASSWRHQADIQYF	TGCGCCAGCAGCTGGAGGCACCAAGCGGACATTCAGTACTTC
TRBV5-1	-	TRBJ2-7	TRBD1	CASSPSHRGIYEQYF	TGCGCCAGCAGCCCGTCGCACAGGGGAATCTACGAGCAGTACTTC
TRBV5-4	-	TRBJ2-5	TRBD2	CASSLKRELRETQYF	TGTGCCAGCAGCCTCAAGCGGGAGCTGAGGGAGACCCAGTACTTC
TRBV5-6	-	TRBJ2-7	-	CASSFGQGGFVDEQYF	TGTGCCAGCAGCTTTGGACAGGGAGGGTTTGTAGACGAGCAGTACTTC
TRBV7-8	-	TRBJ2-2	-	CASSLTVPGFPGELFF	TGTGCCAGCAGCTTAACAGTTCCGGGGTTCCCCGGGGAGCTGTTTTTT
TRBV4-3	-	TRBJ2-1	TRBD2	CASSPGTSGRRDEQFF	TGCGCCAGCAGCCCAGGGACTAGCGGGAGAAGGGATGAGCAGTTCTTC
TRBV15	-	TRBJ1-1	-	CATSRERGRNTEAFF	TGTGCCACCAGCAGAGAGCGGGGGAGGAACACTGAAGCTTTCTTT
TRBV13	-	TRBJ1-1	-	CASSLWQPTEAFF	TGTGCCAGCAGCTTATGGCAGCCGACTGAAGCTTTCTTT
TRBV9	-	TRBJ1-1	-	CASSAGGYTEAFF	TGTGCCAGCAGCGCGGGGGGATACACTGAAGCTTTCTTT
TRBV14	-	TRBJ1-2	TRBD1	CASSQAQGIYGYTF	TGTGCCAGCAGCCAAGCACAGGGGATCTATGGCTACACCTTC
TRBV5-4	-	TRBJ2-7	-	CASSQAGSGTAPYEQYF	TGCGCCAGCAGCCAAGCGGGAAGCGGGACAGCACCCTACGAGCAGTACTTC
TRBV14	once	TRBJ2-5	-	CASSDGTSVETQYF	TGTGCCAGCAGCGATGGGACGTCGGTGGAGACCCAGTACTTC
TRBV6-5	-	TRBJ1-1	-	CASRHRFDTEAFF	TGTGCCAGCAGGCACCGTTTCGACACTGAAGCTTTCTTT
TRBV29-1	-	TRBJ2-7	-	CSYSDSLNYEQYF	TGCAGCTACTCGGACAGTTTAAACTACGAGCAGTACTTC
TRBV28	-	TRBJ1-5	-	CASSPPRGRDQPQHF	TGTGCCAGCAGTCCCCCCCGGGGAAGGGATCAGCCCCAGCATTTT
TRBV7-4	-	TRBJ2-3	-	CASSSRGDTQYF	TGTGCCAGCAGCTCAAGAGGGGATACGCAGTATTTT